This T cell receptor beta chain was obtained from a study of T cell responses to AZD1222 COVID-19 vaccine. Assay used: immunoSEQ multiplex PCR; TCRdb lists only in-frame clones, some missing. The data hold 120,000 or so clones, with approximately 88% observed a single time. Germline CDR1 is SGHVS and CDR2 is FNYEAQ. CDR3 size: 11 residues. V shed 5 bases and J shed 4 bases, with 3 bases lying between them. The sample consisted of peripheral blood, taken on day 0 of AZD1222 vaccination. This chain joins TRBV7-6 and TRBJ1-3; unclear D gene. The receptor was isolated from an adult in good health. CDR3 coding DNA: TGTGCCAGCAGCACCGGAAACACCATATATTTT. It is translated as CASSTGNTIYF.